This T cell receptor beta chain emerged from a study of blood T cell repertoires in COVID-19. Patients from Seattle were sampled longitudinally, starting during active infection. This clone came up a few times. The repertoire was sequenced with immunoSEQ multiplex PCR; TCRdb's copy has only in-frame clones and lacks some. The table records some 100,000 clones, around 74% of them present only once. The CDR3 has 13 residues. In germline, CDR1 is SEHNR, CDR2 FQNEAQ (reference sequence). V was pared by 3 bases and J by 11 bases, with 3 bases of the junction left unmatched. The sequencing sample was made of peripheral blood. This sequence was found in a man in his 70s with COVID-19, enrolled during active disease. The chain recombines TRBV7-9 with TRBJ2-7; 14 bases align to TRBD2. The CDR3, as DNA: TGTGCCAGCAGCTTGGGGACTAGCGGGAGCAAGTACTTC. It yields the protein CASSLGTSGSKYF. The entire variable domain, with the rest obtained from reference TRBV7-9 and TRBJ2-7, is as follows: DTGVSQNPRHKITKRGQNVTFRCDPISEHNRLYWYRQTLGQGPEFLTYFQNEAQLEKSRLLSDRFSAERPKGSFSTLEIQRTEQGDSAMYLCASSLGTSGSKYFGPGTRLTVT.